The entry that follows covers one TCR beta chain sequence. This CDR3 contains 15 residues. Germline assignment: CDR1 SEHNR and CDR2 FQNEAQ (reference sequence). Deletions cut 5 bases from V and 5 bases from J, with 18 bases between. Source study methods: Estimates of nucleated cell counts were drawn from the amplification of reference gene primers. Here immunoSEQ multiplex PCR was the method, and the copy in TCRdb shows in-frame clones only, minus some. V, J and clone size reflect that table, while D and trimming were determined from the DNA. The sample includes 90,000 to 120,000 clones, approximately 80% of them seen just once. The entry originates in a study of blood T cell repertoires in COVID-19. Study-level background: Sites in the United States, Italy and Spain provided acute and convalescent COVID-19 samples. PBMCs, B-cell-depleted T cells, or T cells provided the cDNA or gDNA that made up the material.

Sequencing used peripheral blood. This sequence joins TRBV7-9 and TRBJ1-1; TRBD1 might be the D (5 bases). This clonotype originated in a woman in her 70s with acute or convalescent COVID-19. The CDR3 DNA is TGTGCCAGCAGCACTCACACGGGGGGTAATACTGAAGCTTTCTTT. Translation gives CASSTHTGGNTEAFF.